The rows below give T cell receptor beta chains drawn from one sample of a study of T cell responses to AZD1222 COVID-19 vaccine. Sequencing was performed with immunoSEQ multiplex PCR; in TCRdb, only in-frame clones are kept and a portion is missing. The data show about 120,000 clones, just over 90% seen once. The specimen was peripheral blood, collected 28 days after the second AZD1222 dose. Source of these receptors: an adult who received the AZD1222 COVID-19 vaccine. CDR3s include the opening cysteine and the closing phenylalanine or tryptophan. Fields, in order: CDR3 protein, CDR3 DNA, D gene, clone size, J gene, V gene. The D gene is left open where the match is weak. Size tells how often a clone was seen (once, few, many) or the class of an expanded clone, and some rows leave it out.

CDR3aa: CAISPGAGNSPLHF
CDR3nt: TGTGCCATCAGTCCCGGGGCAGGGAATTCACCCCTCCACTTT
d_gene: .
abundance: once
j_gene: TRBJ1-6
v_gene: TRBV10-3

CDR3aa: CASSFQGDEKLFF
CDR3nt: TGTGCCAGCAGCTTCCAGGGGGACGAAAAACTGTTTTTT
d_gene: TRBD1
abundance: .
j_gene: TRBJ1-4
v_gene: TRBV2

CDR3aa: CATSRDHPPTYNEQFF
CDR3nt: TGTGCCACCAGCAGAGATCACCCTCCTACATACAATGAGCAGTTCTTC
d_gene: .
abundance: .
j_gene: TRBJ2-1
v_gene: TRBV15

CDR3aa: CASSPRGTEEAFF
CDR3nt: TGTGCCAGCTCACCGCGGGGGACGGAGGAAGCTTTCTTT
d_gene: .
abundance: .
j_gene: TRBJ1-1
v_gene: TRBV18

CDR3aa: CASSWGTGDGYGYTF
CDR3nt: TGTGCCAGCAGCTGGGGGACAGGCGACGGCTATGGCTACACCTTC
d_gene: TRBD1
abundance: .
j_gene: TRBJ1-2
v_gene: TRBV11-2

CDR3aa: CASSSGQGREQYF
CDR3nt: TGTGCCAGCAGCTCCGGACAGGGGAGAGAGCAGTACTTC
d_gene: TRBD1
abundance: .
j_gene: TRBJ2-7
v_gene: TRBV7-3

CDR3aa: CASSGGQGNTEAFF
CDR3nt: TGTGCCAGCAGTGGGGGACAGGGTAACACTGAAGCTTTCTTT
d_gene: TRBD1
abundance: .
j_gene: TRBJ1-1
v_gene: TRBV2

CDR3aa: CASSQDQGVGGNTIYF
CDR3nt: TGCGCCAGCAGCCAAGATCAAGGGGTAGGAGGAAACACCATATATTTT
d_gene: .
abundance: .
j_gene: TRBJ1-3
v_gene: TRBV4-3

CDR3aa: CASSINRGNEQYF
CDR3nt: TGTGCCAGTAGTATTAACAGGGGAAACGAGCAGTACTTC
d_gene: TRBD1
abundance: .
j_gene: TRBJ2-7
v_gene: TRBV19

CDR3aa: CASSLVGQGLNTEAFF
CDR3nt: TGCGCCAGCAGCTTGGTAGGCCAGGGGTTGAACACTGAAGCTTTCTTT
d_gene: .
abundance: few
j_gene: TRBJ1-1
v_gene: TRBV5-1

CDR3aa: CASKGTMETQYF
CDR3nt: TGTGCCAGTAAAGGGACGATGGAGACCCAGTACTTC
d_gene: .
abundance: .
j_gene: TRBJ2-5
v_gene: TRBV19

CDR3aa: CASNPVGNPYGYTF
CDR3nt: TGTGCCAGCAACCCGGTTGGGAACCCCTATGGCTACACCTTC
d_gene: .
abundance: .
j_gene: TRBJ1-2
v_gene: TRBV5-5

CDR3aa: CASSPRSLISGANVLTF
CDR3nt: TGTGCCAGCTCACCACGATCGTTAATCTCTGGGGCCAACGTCCTGACTTTC
d_gene: .
abundance: .
j_gene: TRBJ2-6
v_gene: TRBV18

CDR3aa: CASSQGWLVETQYF
CDR3nt: TGTGCCAGCAGTCAAGGATGGTTAGTAGAGACCCAGTACTTC
d_gene: .
abundance: .
j_gene: TRBJ2-5
v_gene: TRBV6-2/TRBV6-3

CDR3aa: CASSQGTANTEAFF
CDR3nt: TGTGCCAGCAGCCAGGGGACGGCGAACACTGAAGCTTTCTTT
d_gene: .
abundance: .
j_gene: TRBJ1-1
v_gene: TRBV7-2

CDR3aa: CASSQVPEETQYF
CDR3nt: TGTGCCAGCAGCCAAGTCCCAGAAGAGACCCAGTACTTC
d_gene: .
abundance: .
j_gene: TRBJ2-5
v_gene: TRBV3-1/TRBV3-2

CDR3aa: CASTIGTSGSKDTQYF
CDR3nt: TGCGCCAGCACCATTGGGACTAGCGGGAGTAAAGATACGCAGTATTTT
d_gene: TRBD2
abundance: .
j_gene: TRBJ2-3
v_gene: TRBV5-1

CDR3aa: CASSDATGVKLFF
CDR3nt: TGTGCCAGCAGCGACGCGACAGGGGTCAAACTGTTTTTT
d_gene: TRBD1
abundance: .
j_gene: TRBJ1-4
v_gene: TRBV5-4

CDR3aa: CAISENPGGSNQPQHF
CDR3nt: TGTGCCATCAGTGAGAACCCAGGGGGAAGCAATCAGCCCCAGCATTTT
d_gene: TRBD1
abundance: once
j_gene: TRBJ1-5
v_gene: TRBV10-3

CDR3aa: CASSPVGNTIYF
CDR3nt: TGTGCCAGCTCACCTGTGGGAAACACCATATATTTT
d_gene: .
abundance: .
j_gene: TRBJ1-3
v_gene: TRBV18

CDR3aa: CASSESYNLANYGYTF
CDR3nt: TGTGCCAGCAGTGAATCGTACAATTTAGCTAACTATGGCTACACCTTC
d_gene: .
abundance: .
j_gene: TRBJ1-2
v_gene: TRBV25-1

CDR3aa: CASSHLAGIGTDTQYF
CDR3nt: TGTGCCAGCAGCCACCTAGCGGGAATAGGCACAGATACGCAGTATTTT
d_gene: TRBD2
abundance: once
j_gene: TRBJ2-3
v_gene: TRBV3-1/TRBV3-2

CDR3aa: CASSYQAGFTDTQYF
CDR3nt: TGTGCCAGCAGTTACCAAGCGGGGTTCACAGATACGCAGTATTTT
d_gene: TRBD2
abundance: once
j_gene: TRBJ2-3
v_gene: TRBV6-5

CDR3aa: CSVVSRGDTQYF
CDR3nt: TGCAGCGTTGTAAGTCGTGGAGATACGCAGTATTTT
d_gene: .
abundance: .
j_gene: TRBJ2-3
v_gene: TRBV29-1

CDR3aa: CASSERDRDLQPQHF
CDR3nt: TGTGCCAGCAGTGAACGGGACAGGGATCTTCAGCCCCAGCATTTT
d_gene: TRBD1
abundance: .
j_gene: TRBJ1-5
v_gene: TRBV28

CDR3aa: CASSQSTSGGGDTQYF
CDR3nt: TGCGCCAGCAGCCAATCGACCTCCGGGGGTGGGGATACGCAGTATTTT
d_gene: .
abundance: .
j_gene: TRBJ2-3
v_gene: TRBV4-3

CDR3aa: CASSRKGEINTEAFF
CDR3nt: TGTGCCAGTAGTAGGAAGGGGGAAATTAACACTGAAGCTTTCTTT
d_gene: .
abundance: .
j_gene: TRBJ1-1
v_gene: TRBV19

CDR3aa: CASSLGASGNTGELFF
CDR3nt: TGTGCCAGCAGCTTAGGGGCTAGCGGTAACACCGGGGAGCTGTTTTTT
d_gene: TRBD2
abundance: .
j_gene: TRBJ2-2
v_gene: TRBV7-9

CDR3aa: CASSGTGGLGSFSYNEQFF
CDR3nt: TGTGCCAGCAGTGGGACAGGGGGACTAGGGTCATTCTCCTACAATGAGCAGTTCTTC
d_gene: TRBD1
abundance: .
j_gene: TRBJ2-1
v_gene: TRBV6-2/TRBV6-3

CDR3aa: CASSPWAGVLADTQYF
CDR3nt: TGTGCCAGCAGTCCCTGGGCGGGAGTCTTAGCAGATACGCAGTATTTT
d_gene: TRBD2
abundance: .
j_gene: TRBJ2-3
v_gene: TRBV2

CDR3aa: CASSLSLNPEGSYGYTF
CDR3nt: TGCGCCAGCAGCTTGAGTCTTAACCCCGAGGGGTCATATGGCTACACCTTC
d_gene: .
abundance: .
j_gene: TRBJ1-2
v_gene: TRBV5-1

CDR3aa: CASSLARGSPLHF
CDR3nt: TGTGCCAGCAGCTTAGCTAGGGGATCACCCCTCCACTTT
d_gene: .
abundance: .
j_gene: TRBJ1-6
v_gene: TRBV7-8

CDR3aa: CASSLQTGNYEQYF
CDR3nt: TGTGCCAGCAGTCTCCAGACTGGAAACTACGAGCAGTACTTC
d_gene: .
abundance: .
j_gene: TRBJ2-7
v_gene: TRBV6-6

CDR3aa: CASSLSRKSTDTQYF
CDR3nt: TGTGCCAGCAGTTTATCGCGAAAAAGCACAGATACGCAGTATTTT
d_gene: .
abundance: .
j_gene: TRBJ2-3
v_gene: TRBV27

CDR3aa: CATRPPQGALGYTF
CDR3nt: TGTGCCACCCGGCCCCCGCAGGGGGCGCTTGGCTACACCTTC
d_gene: TRBD1
abundance: .
j_gene: TRBJ1-2
v_gene: TRBV6-5

CDR3aa: CASRGTGRTEAFF
CDR3nt: TGCGCCAGCCGAGGGACAGGGAGGACTGAAGCTTTCTTT
d_gene: TRBD1
abundance: .
j_gene: TRBJ1-1
v_gene: TRBV4-3

CDR3aa: CASTGPMNTEAFF
CDR3nt: TGTGCCTCCACGGGGCCTATGAACACTGAAGCTTTCTTT
d_gene: .
abundance: .
j_gene: TRBJ1-1
v_gene: TRBV27

CDR3aa: CASSLGQGRLF
CDR3nt: TGTGCCAGCAGCTTAGGACAGGGGAGGCTCTTC
d_gene: TRBD1
abundance: .
j_gene: TRBJ2-1
v_gene: TRBV7-2

CDR3aa: CASGLRPHSFGQATEKAFF
CDR3nt: TGTGCTAGTGGTTTGCGTCCCCACTCCTTCGGACAGGCAACGGAGAAAGCTTTCTTT
d_gene: TRBD1
abundance: .
j_gene: TRBJ1-1
v_gene: TRBV12-5

CDR3aa: CASSQETGGRFSEQFF
CDR3nt: TGTGCCAGCAGCCAAGAGACGGGCGGGAGGTTTAGTGAGCAGTTCTTC
d_gene: TRBD2
abundance: .
j_gene: TRBJ2-1
v_gene: TRBV4-2